What follows describes a single T cell receptor beta chain. This clone was detected only a few times. The target of this receptor is not known. Base qualities are not recorded, but no much larger clone differs from it by a single base. These data originate in a study of cytomegalovirus exposure and HLA in healthy donors (dated by TCRdb to the late 2010s). For context, the study as a whole: According to an earlier analysis of several hundred of the donors, some 180 million T cells yielded over 100 million unique TCR beta sequences and more than 250 Gb of sequence data. Class I and class II HLA loci were covered by the typing at four-digit resolution. Typing coverage varied by locus: roughly 629-640 donors for A, B, C, DRB1 and DQB1; about 520 for DQA1; about 590 for DPA1; around 450 for DPB1. To predict cytomegalovirus infection status, the study combined high-throughput TCR immunosequencing, statistical association of individual TCRs with disease status, and machine learning. All discovery cohort repertoires had been generated on a single sequencing platform. A later genetic analysis took genome-wide SNP genotypes for about three fifths of the roughly 700 donors and used that subset as a discovery cohort. Rather than drawing on any new phenotypic data, the later analysis identified candidate immune exposures from TCR beta sequences and the way those sequences occurred across donors. An early release that covered several hundred HLA-typed donors contained about 300 gigabases of sequencing data and around 80 million unique TCR sequences. An earlier analysis of 587 of the donors used high-throughput TCR beta sequencing to judge whether each TCR beta V gene segment behaved as functional or pseudogenic. Of the roughly 400 genotyped donors, approximately 83% fell in the genetic ancestry cluster associated with self-reported Caucasian donors. Besides the first cohort of approximately 710 subjects, a separate validation cohort made up of 120 different subjects was used. In a later analysis, previously published TCR beta repertoires from hundreds of donors were re-analyzed and high-resolution HLA genotyping was added so that TCR occurrence patterns could be studied. The study was designed to test whether signatures of past pathogen exposure could be identified by cataloging public T cell receptors. Alongside the repertoire data, information on donor age, sex, ethnicity and CMV serostatus was compiled. The study profiled the T cell repertoires of hundreds of subjects by immunosequencing and related them to cytomegalovirus serostatus. Four to six DR-DQ haplotypes were handled as single units for association and clustering, since linkage in the cohort was strong. Among 300 to 450 genotyped donors of the cohort, an average of around 240,000 unique TCR beta nucleotide sequences were sequenced per donor, roughly 20% of them non-productive.

The cohort consisted of 600 to 750 healthy bone marrow donors. Cohort members were all nominally healthy when sampled, although unrecorded immune exposures were likely present. The donor was CMV seronegative and belonged to the group of roughly 330 seronegative cohort members. Every donor gave a peripheral blood sample, and the peripheral blood mononuclear cells from that sample were used for TCR beta sequencing. The Qiagen DNeasy Blood Extraction Kit was used to extract genomic DNA from the blood cell samples. The method behind the library was the immunoSEQ multiplex PCR assay. A mixture of 60 forward primers for TCR Vbeta segments and 13 reverse primers for TCR Jbeta segments was used in the multiplex PCR. A multiplex PCR assay on genomic DNA amplified the CDR3 region of rearranged TCR beta genes. Amplified TCR beta libraries were sequenced as 87-base-pair reads on the Illumina HiSeq System. The original pipeline was this. A later analysis tallied approximately 87 million unique TCR beta chains across the 660 or so repertoires, and some 10 million of those chains were shared by two or more donors. To remove PCR and sequencing errors, raw reads were error-corrected and collapsed into unique sequences using a nearest-neighbor algorithm that merged closely related sequences. Alignment of CDR3 sequences to IMGT reference sequences was used to assign V, D and J gene segments. For a sequence to be retained, at least a six-nucleotide match to both a V gene segment and a J gene segment was required. Rearrangements were called productive when the CDR3 lacked stop codons and stayed in frame with V and J; all others were non-productive. Following IMGT convention, CDR3 was defined as the stretch from the second conserved V-encoded cysteine to the conserved J-encoded phenylalanine. The earlier analysis of some 550 of the donors excluded any sequence lacking an unambiguous match to a single V gene segment. An earlier analysis of some 610 of the donors called V segments functional above 56.7% productive rearrangements and segregating when the between-donor standard deviation exceeded 5%. A statistical classification framework was built to diagnose cytomegalovirus status from the catalog of TCR beta chain sequences. A later analysis assigned V and J genes by comparing TCR nucleotide sequences with IMGT/GENE-DB human TR gene sequences. In a later analysis, CDR3 sequences and most-parsimonious VDJ recombination scenarios were assigned using the TCRdist pipeline. A later analysis defined each TCR beta chain by its CDR3 amino acid sequence plus V-gene family, and excluded reads lacking a unique V-gene family. In a later analysis, 450 to 600 highly shared, low-generation-probability nucleotide sequences were removed to address suspected cross-contamination and a sequencing artifact. A later analysis calculated a clonal expansion index for each public chain from normalized within-repertoire ranks of inferred template counts. In a later analysis, generation probabilities were computed using a VDJ recombination model fitted to out-of-frame rearrangements, and the results were checked against IGoR. In a later analysis, hypergeometric tests were used to score TCR-TCR, TCR-HLA and TCR-CMV co-occurrence, with a repertoire-size bias correction applied to TCR pairs. False discovery rates were estimated in a later analysis by permuting HLA or CMV assignments 20 times. A later analysis grouped co-occurring TCRs with DBSCAN, adding TCRdist sequence similarity when clustering within HLA-allele-positive subsets. For co-occurrence clustering, repertoires with fewer than 30,000 or more than 120,000 public chains were excluded, along with a handful of repertoires with anomalous nucleotide sharing. In TCRdb, the immuneACCESS table is reduced to in-frame sequences with V and J assigned. These tables do not hold every clone; where another copy was compared, an unresolved V gene accounts for under half, and the others remain unexplained. V, J and clone size derive from that table, while D and trimming were established from the DNA sequence. The sample records 150,000 to 200,000 clones, 65% to 85% of which are singletons. Less than 2% of the sample comes from the top ten.

Summary of the overall study and its limitations: In both the original and validation cohorts, the classifier was reported to diagnose cytomegalovirus status with high specificity and sensitivity. According to a later genetic analysis, donors in an Asian-associated ancestry cluster had fewer N-insertions in productive TCRs than the approximately 630-donor mean. Across donors, most TCR sequences were observed very rarely, whereas some public TCRs were present in many individuals. Presence/absence analyses assumed roughly uniform sequencing depth across donors, an assumption that may not hold. The study gave a list of under 200 TCR beta chains associated with cytomegalovirus. Several of the top co-occurrence clusters appeared to be linked to parvovirus B19, influenza, CMV and Epstein-Barr virus, according to a later analysis. Correlated functional status among segregating V segments might reflect linkage disequilibrium, but an unknown experimental factor could not be ruled out. A cluster of highly shared sequence variants was judged likely to be a technical artifact of the sequencing pipeline. The earlier analysis of approximately 560 of the donors excluded over 15 rarely observed V segments, including chromosome 9 orphons, because counts were too low. A further reported finding was that TCR beta sequences accurately predicted the HLA-A and HLA-B alleles for most subjects in the first cohort. Because HLA typing was missing for some donors at each locus, association tests included only the typed subset. The authors suggested that the approach could potentially be extended to other disease states and immunological phenotypes. At a false discovery rate of 0.05, a later analysis linked 15,000 to 20,000 TCR beta sequences to specific HLA alleles. A later genetic analysis associated a missense DCLRE1C variant with V-gene and J-gene trimming of TCR beta chains, and an independent cohort replicated the association. A later analysis found that most CMV-associated TCR beta chains appeared HLA-restricted, with HLA associations seemingly driven largely by CMV exposure. A few of the identified cytomegalovirus-associated TCR beta chains were confirmed in vitro to be specific for cytomegalovirus antigens. In a later analysis, the rate of TCR association differed among HLA loci, with DRB1 alleles having the most associated TCRs and HLA-C alleles having the fewest. When HLA alleles, especially DR and DQ, strongly co-occurred, TCR associations were difficult to assign to individual alleles. Immune exposure information for the cohort was limited to CMV serostatus. In a later analysis, HLA-associated TCR beta chains showed more clonal expansion and lower generation probabilities than non-associated chains that were equally common. An earlier analysis of approximately 600 of the donors showed that most TCR beta V segments appeared in productive rearrangements either about 87% or about 30% of the time, which broadly matched IMGT annotations. Some IMGT-functional V segments, including TRBV6-2 and TRBV6-3, could not be told apart with the 87-base-pair reads, so those segments were excluded. Only TCR beta chains were sequenced in this cohort, and the absence of alpha or paired-chain data limited detectable features.

Based on the germline V gene, the CDR1 and CDR2 sequences are ENHRY and SYGVKD. Including cysteine and phenylalanine, the CDR3 has 16 amino acids. Of the read, only the CDR3 DNA is kept; its 48 bases are in frame from base 1. V is pruned by 7 bases and J by 1 base, leaving 7 bases of the junction without a gene match. The specimen was PBMCs. The TCR originated in a man aged 18 to 30 in good health and CMV-seronegative. This chain is built from TRBV10-3 and TRBJ1-1, with 12 bases in between that match TRBD1. The bases are TGTGCCATCATTGACCCGGGACAGGGGGCGAACACTGAAGCTTTCTTT. Its amino acids are CAIIDPGQGANTEAFF.